A single sample gave rise to the 9 T cell receptor beta chains below, sequenced in a study of T cells after yellow fever vaccination. MiXCR, applied by TCRdb to the 5' RACE reads, yields one record per CDR3 protein. In the table there are about 220,000 distinct CDR3 sequences, 2.5% to 3.5% of which are singletons. Specimen: CD4+ T cells sorted from PBMCs, collected 10 days after the yellow fever booster vaccination. Receptors were obtained from a man in his late teens or twenties who received the YFV17D yellow fever vaccine.

The genes are TRBV12-3 or TRBV12-4 and TRBJ2-3; D may be TRBD1 (5 bases). V was cut by 7 bases and J by 0 bases, with 11 bases left in between. This CDR3 has 14 residues. This CDR3 is CASTRQHSTDTQYF. DNA for the CDR3: TGTGCCAGCACTAGACAGCACAGCACAGATACGCAGTATTTT.

Written as DNA, the CDR3 is TGTGCCAGCTCACCAGTTAATTCACCCCTCCACTTT. Its protein product is CASSPVNSPLHF. The V gene is TRBV18, the J gene TRBJ1-6; D uncertain. The germline V gene encodes CDR1 KGHSH and CDR2 LQKENI. V was shortened by 2 bases and J by 6 bases, with 2 bases between the two germline ends. This CDR3 is built from 12 residues.

This clonotype has a count of ten or more. This chain connects TRBV5-1 to TRBJ1-2; tentatively, D is TRBD1 (5 bases). This CDR3 region has 13 residues. CDR1 is SGHRS, CDR2 YFSETQ, per germline. The V end was cut by 7 bases, the J end by 2 bases, with 12 bases between. As DNA, the CDR3 is TGCGCCAGCCGCAGGGCCGACAACTATGGCTACACCTTC. This encodes CASRRADNYGYTF.

The chain employs TRBV20-1 and TRBJ1-1; unclear D gene. The CDR3 loop spans 12 amino acids. V lost 3 bases and J 5 bases, leaving 10 bases between the germline ends. Germline V gives CDR1 DFQATT, CDR2 SNEGSKA (reference sequence). CDR3 bases: TGCAGTGCTAGTTTATCCAGGACTGAAGCTTTCTTT. Protein sequence: CSASLSRTEAFF.

This clonotype was seen ten or more times. J is TRBJ1-4 and V is TRBV7-9; tentative D call: TRBD1 (5 bases). V lost 3 bases, J lost 2 bases, and 13 bases lay in between. The CDR3 sequence is 16 residues long. Germline V CDR1 and CDR2: SEHNR, FQNEAQ (reference sequence). The CDR3 coding sequence is TGTGCCAGCAGCTTCGGTGGTTCAGGGACTAATGAAAAACTGTTTTTT. It codes for CASSFGGSGTNEKLFF.

This clonotype appeared many times. This rearrangement joins TRBV25-1 to TRBJ1-2; the D gene is possibly TRBD1 (6 bases). Between the trimmed V and J ends, which lost 3 bases and 4 bases, there was a span of 15 bases. From germline, CDR1 is MGHDK and CDR2 SYGVNS. The CDR3 runs to 15 residues. This CDR3 reads CASSDSGAGSYGYTF. The CDR3 DNA reads TGTGCCAGCAGTGACTCAGGGGCAGGGAGCTATGGCTACACCTTC.

This clonotype occurred many times. The rearrangement joins TRBV25-1 to TRBJ1-6; D not resolved. Trimming stripped 8 bases from V and 5 bases from J, with 10 bases between. The CDR3 covers 13 residues. The germline CDR1 and CDR2 sequences are MGHDK and SYGVNS. As DNA, the CDR3 is TGTGCCAGCTCCTACACGGATAATTCACCCCTCCACTTT. Translating gives CASSYTDNSPLHF. The full variable domain, with the rest looked up from reference TRBV25-1 and TRBJ1-6, is EADIYQTPRYLVIGTGKKITLECSQTMGHDKMYWYQQDPGMELHLIHYSYGVNSTEKGDLSSESTVSRIRTEHFPLTLESARPSHTSQYLCASSYTDNSPLHFGNGTRLTVT.

The chain uses TRBV6-2 or TRBV6-3 and TRBJ2-7; 9 nucleotides agree with TRBD1. Trimming took 8 bases from V and 2 from J; bases not matched to a gene: 13. Per the germline V gene, CDR1 is MNHEY and CDR2 is SVGEGT. The CDR3 totals 16 residues. CDR3 in amino acids: CASGNRGRGAAYEQYF. In DNA form, the CDR3 reads TGTGCCAGCGGGAACAGGGGGCGGGGAGCGGCCTACGAGCAGTACTTC.

This clonotype was recorded a few times. The CDR3 bases are TGCAGTGCTAGAGATCATGTTTCGGTAGAGACCCAGTACTTC. This encodes CSARDHVSVETQYF. The V gene is TRBV20-1, the J gene TRBJ2-5; D ambiguous. This CDR3 is built from 14 residues. V lost 0 bases, J lost 4 bases, and 12 bases lay in between. The V gene's germline CDR1 is DFQATT and CDR2 SNEGSKA (reference sequence).